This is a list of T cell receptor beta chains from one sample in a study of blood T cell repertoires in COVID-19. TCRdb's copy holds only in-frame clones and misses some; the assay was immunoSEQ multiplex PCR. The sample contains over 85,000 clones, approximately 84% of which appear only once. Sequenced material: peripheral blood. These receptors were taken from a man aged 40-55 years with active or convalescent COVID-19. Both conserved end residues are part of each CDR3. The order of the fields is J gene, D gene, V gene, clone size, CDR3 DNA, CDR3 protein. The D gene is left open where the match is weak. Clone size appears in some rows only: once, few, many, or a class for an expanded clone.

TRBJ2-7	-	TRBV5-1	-	TGCGCCAGCAGCTTGGAGCCTTACGAGCAGTACTTC	CASSLEPYEQYF
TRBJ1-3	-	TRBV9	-	TGTGCCAGCAGCCCACGACAGGTGGGGGTTATGCGTGGAAACACCATATATTTT	CASSPRQVGVMRGNTIYF
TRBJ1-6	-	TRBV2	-	TGTGCCAGCAGTGGGGGGGGCTACTCCTATAATTCACCCCTCCACTTT	CASSGGGYSYNSPLHF
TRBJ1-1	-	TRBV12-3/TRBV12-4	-	TGTGCCAGCAGTTTGGGCCGCCTCACTGAAGCTTTCTTT	CASSLGRLTEAFF
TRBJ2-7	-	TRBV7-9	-	TGTGCCAGCAGCTTAGGGGAACAGGCGTCCTACGAGCAGTACTTC	CASSLGEQASYEQYF
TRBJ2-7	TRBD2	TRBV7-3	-	TGTGCCAGCAGCCAGGCGGGGGGGAGCGCCTACGAGCAGTACTTC	CASSQAGGSAYEQYF
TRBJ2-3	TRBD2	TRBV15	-	TGTGCCACCAGCAGAGATGTGCCGGGACTAGTAGGTTTTTCAGATACGCAGTATTTT	CATSRDVPGLVGFSDTQYF
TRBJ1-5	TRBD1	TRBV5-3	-	TGTGCCAGAAGAGGGGGACAGGGCGCCAATCAGCCCCAGCATTTT	CARRGGQGANQPQHF
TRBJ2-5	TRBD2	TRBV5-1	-	TGCGCCAGCAGCTTAACCGGGACTACCACCTTCGAGACCCAGTACTTC	CASSLTGTTTFETQYF
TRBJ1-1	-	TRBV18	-	TGTGCCAGCTCACCGGGTTCAGGGCTGGGGACTGAAGCTTTCTTT	CASSPGSGLGTEAFF
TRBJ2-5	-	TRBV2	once	TGTGCCAGCAGTGATCCGGCTAGAGGGACCCAGTACTTC	CASSDPARGTQYF
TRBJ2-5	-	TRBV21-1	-	TGTGCCAGCAGCAAATGGGGACTCTGCACCCCAGAGACCCAGTACTTC	CASSKWGLCTPETQYF
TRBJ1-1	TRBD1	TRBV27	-	TGTGCCAGCAGTCCCTACGACAGGGTGAACACTGAAGCTTTCTTT	CASSPYDRVNTEAFF
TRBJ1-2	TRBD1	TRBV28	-	TGTGCCAGCGGTGACAGGGGCTCCTATGGCTACACCTTC	CASGDRGSYGYTF
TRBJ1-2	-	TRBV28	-	TGTGCCAGCAGTGGCAGCTATGGCTACACCTTC	CASSGSYGYTF
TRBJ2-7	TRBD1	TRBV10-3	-	TGTGCCATCAGTGAGTCGGCAGGGGGCGACCCCTACGAGCAGTACTTC	CAISESAGGDPYEQYF
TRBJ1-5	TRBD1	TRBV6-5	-	TGTGCCAGCAGGGGACAGGGGCCTCTAAATCAGCCCCAGCATTTT	CASRGQGPLNQPQHF
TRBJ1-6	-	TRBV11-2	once	TGTGCCAGCAGCCCCGGGGGAGATAATTCACCCCTCCACTTT	CASSPGGDNSPLHF
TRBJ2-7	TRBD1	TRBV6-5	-	TGTGCCAGCAGTCCCCGGGACAGGAGCTCCTACGAGCAGTACTTC	CASSPRDRSSYEQYF
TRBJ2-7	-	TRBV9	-	TGTGCCAGCAGCGTAGCAGGGGGGCAGTACGAGCAGTACTTC	CASSVAGGQYEQYF
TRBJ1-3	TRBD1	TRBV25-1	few	TGTGCCAGCACTGGACAGGGGGCCCTCTCTGGAAACACCATATATTTT	CASTGQGALSGNTIYF
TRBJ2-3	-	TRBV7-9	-	TGTGCCAGCAGCTTCGCCGGGAATTTGGGCACAGATACGCAGTATTTT	CASSFAGNLGTDTQYF
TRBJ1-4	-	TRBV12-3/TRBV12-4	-	TGTGCCAGCAGACCCGGACAGACTGAAAAACTGTTTTTT	CASRPGQTEKLFF
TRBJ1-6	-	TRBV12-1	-	TGTGCCAGCCACAATTTGCAGGGGAACTATTCACCCCTCCACTTT	CASHNLQGNYSPLHF
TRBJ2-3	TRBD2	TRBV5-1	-	TGCGCCAGCAGCACCGGACTAGCGGTTAGCACAGATACGCAGTATTTT	CASSTGLAVSTDTQYF
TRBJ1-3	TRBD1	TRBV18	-	TGTGCCAGCTCACAGGGACAGGGGAAAGGAAACACCATATATTTT	CASSQGQGKGNTIYF
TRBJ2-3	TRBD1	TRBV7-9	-	TGTGCCAGCAGCTTAGGTGTGGACAGGGGGCAGGATACGCAGTATTTT	CASSLGVDRGQDTQYF
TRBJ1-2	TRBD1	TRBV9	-	TGTGCCAGCAGCGCGACAGGGCAGGGCTACACCTTC	CASSATGQGYTF
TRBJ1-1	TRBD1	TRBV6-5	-	TGTGCCAGCAACATACAGACAGGGGCCTCAGAAGCTTTCTTT	CASNIQTGASEAFF
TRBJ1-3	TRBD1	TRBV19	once	TGTGCCAGTAGTGTAGGGACAGAAGCTGGAAACACCATATATTTT	CASSVGTEAGNTIYF
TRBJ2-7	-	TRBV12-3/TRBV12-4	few	TGTGCCAGCAGTTTTCGGGTCGAGCAGTACTTC	CASSFRVEQYF